One sample yielded the 23 T cell receptor beta chains listed below, sequenced in a study of blood T cells in healthy people across ages. The second PCR ran about 6 to 11 cycles with a sample-barcoded 5' primer and J-beta primers. In TCRdb, the 5' RACE reads were re-called with MiXCR into one record per CDR3 protein. This table has about 380,000 distinct CDR3 sequences, roughly half appearing once. Source material: blood. The source is a man in his fifties or sixties in good health.

This clonotype was seen at least ten times. The rearrangement links TRBV20-1 to TRBJ2-1, with TRBD2 identical over 9 bases. The CDR3 covers 15 residues. The J segment lost 8 bases and the V segment lost 0 bases, leaving 8 bases of the junction unmatched. The germline V gene encodes CDR1 DFQATT and CDR2 SNEGSKA (reference sequence). The CDR3 sequence: CSARDGVAGVHEQFF. CDR3 sequence (DNA): TGCAGTGCTAGAGATGGGGTAGCGGGAGTCCATGAGCAGTTCTTC.

This clonotype has just a few counts. The genes are TRBV24-1 and TRBJ2-1; TRBD1 is a possible D gene (5 bases). Germline assignment: CDR1 KGHDR and CDR2 SFDVKD. Trimming stripped 3 bases from V and 10 bases from J, with 9 bases between. This CDR3 comprises 12 residues. CDR3 region: CATSDVGLEQFF. The CDR3 nucleotides read TGTGCCACCAGTGATGTGGGGCTCGAGCAGTTCTTC.

The chain couples TRBV12-3 or TRBV12-4 to TRBJ2-3, with D possibly being TRBD2 (6 bases). The V gene lost 3 bases and the J gene lost 2 bases, with 12 bases spanning the gap. The CDR3 sequence is 15 residues long. The CDR3 here is CASSLGDLPTDTQYF. For the CDR3, the DNA is TGTGCCAGCAGTTTGGGGGACTTACCCACAGATACGCAGTATTTT.

This rearrangement joins TRBV29-1 to TRBJ2-5; 7 bases are shared with TRBD1. Germline V CDR1 and CDR2: SQVTM, ANQGSEA. This CDR3 has 13 residues. The V and J ends lost 1 base and 11 bases, in that order; junction bases with no gene match: 10. The CDR3 region is CSVEVHPGTEQYF. Here the CDR3 DNA reads TGCAGCGTTGAAGTTCATCCCGGGACAGAGCAGTACTTC.

There are a few counts of this clonotype. The rearrangement uses TRBV2 and TRBJ2-4, with TRBD1 identical over 9 bases. CDR3 length: 17 residues. V was clipped by 6 bases and J by 0 bases; unmatched bases: 9. The germline V gene has CDR1 SNHLY and CDR2 FYNNEI. The CDR3 here is CASRDRGGSLAKNIQYF. In DNA form, the CDR3 reads TGTGCCAGCAGGGACAGGGGAGGGAGCCTAGCCAAAAACATTCAGTACTTC.

By share, this clonotype ranks as large. The V call is TRBV27, the J call TRBJ1-2; no definite D call. V lost 3 bases, J lost 2 bases, and 7 bases lay in between. Germline V gene lookup returns CDR1 MNHEY and CDR2 SMNVEV (reference sequence). The CDR3 runs 13 residues. The CDR3 sequence is CASSFEGNYGYTF. The CDR3 DNA sequence: TGTGCCAGCAGTTTCGAAGGGAACTATGGCTACACCTTC.

The V call is TRBV5-6, the J call TRBJ2-4; no reliable D call. V was shortened by 3 bases and J by 2 bases, with 18 bases between the two germline ends. The CDR3 is 17 residues long. Germline assignment: CDR1 SGHDT and CDR2 YYEEEE. The CDR3 protein is CASSYVASSGPKNIQYF. In nucleotides, the CDR3 is TGTGCCAGCAGCTACGTGGCATCGTCGGGCCCCAAAAACATTCAGTACTTC.

The chain links TRBV5-4 to TRBJ2-3; tentatively, D is TRBD1 (6 bases). Germline lookup yields CDR1 SGHNT and CDR2 YYREEE (reference sequence). The CDR3 is 14 residues long. V lost 5 bases, J lost 2 bases, and 12 bases lay in between. CDR3 DNA: TGTGCCAGCAGTTATGACAGGTTCACAGATACGCAGTATTTT. This codes for CASSYDRFTDTQYF. Looking up the rest from reference TRBV5-4 and TRBJ2-3 gives the full variable domain: ETGVTQSPTHLIKTRGQQVTLRCSSQSGHNTVSWYQQALGQGPQFIFQYYREEENGRGNFPPRFSGLQFPNYSSELNVNALELDDSALYLCASSYDRFTDTQYFGPGTRLTVL.

The rearrangement links TRBV5-1 to TRBJ2-5; D gene unclear. Germline lookup yields CDR1 SGHRS and CDR2 YFSETQ. This CDR3 region has 14 residues. V shed 0 bases and J shed 7 bases, with 13 bases lying between them. As DNA, the CDR3 is TGCGCCAGCAGCTTGGAGCCTGGTTTGGGGACCCAGTACTTC. Its translation is CASSLEPGLGTQYF.

This chain links TRBV5-1 with TRBJ2-6; D may be TRBD1 (6 bases). Germline CDR1 reads SGHRS; CDR2 reads YFSETQ. The CDR3 is 14 amino acids. V was pared by 5 bases and J by 12 bases, with 18 bases between. The CDR3 is CASSEGDLTSVLTF. CDR3 DNA: TGCGCCAGCAGTGAGGGGGATCTTACCAGCGTCCTGACTTTC.

The chain combines TRBV20-1 with TRBJ2-7; TRBD1 matches 11 bases. The CDR3 has 17 residues. CDR1 is DFQATT and CDR2 is SNEGSKA in the germline V gene (reference sequence). The V segment lost 3 bases and the J segment 0 bases; nucleotides outside the gene matches: 10. CDR3 amino acids: CSASSGQGAPYSYEQYF. Written as DNA, the CDR3 is TGCAGTGCTAGCTCCGGACAGGGGGCTCCCTACTCCTACGAGCAGTACTTC.

To note about this clonotype: It may be a read error: a sequence one base away is much more abundant. For the CDR3, the DNA is TGTGCCAGCACCTGGGGGGTGGTTGAAGGCACAGATACGCAGTATTTT. Translation gives CASTWGVVEGTDTQYF. V usage is TRBV28 and J usage is TRBJ2-3, with D possibly TRBD2 on 6 matching bases. V was pared by 7 bases and J by 1 base, with 18 bases between. This CDR3 spans 16 amino acids. From germline, CDR1 is MDHEN and CDR2 SYDVKM. Variable domain in full (rest from reference TRBV28 and TRBJ2-3): DVKVTQSSRYLVKRTGEKVFLECVQDMDHENMFWYRQDPGLGLRLIYFSYDVKMKEKGDIPEGYSVSREKKERFSLILESASTNQTSMYLCASTWGVVEGTDTQYFGPGTRLTVL.

The DNA of the CDR3 is TGTGCCAGCAGGGGGGGCTGGTACAATGAGCAGTACTTC. This gives the protein CASRGGWYNEQYF. The V call is TRBV2, the J call TRBJ2-1; TRBD1 or TRBD2 may be the D gene (6 bases each). Matching the DNA end better, TRBJ2-7 makes the J call doubtful. CDR1 and CDR2 (germline): SNHLY, FYNNEI. There are 13 residues in the CDR3.

V and J are TRBV11-3 and TRBJ2-7; D is possibly TRBD1 (6 bases). Trimming stripped 5 bases from V and 2 bases from J, with 10 bases between. Germline assignment: CDR1 SGHNT and CDR2 YENEEA. The CDR3 has 13 amino acids. The CDR3 spells CASSVRDTYEQYF. The CDR3 bases are TGTGCCAGCAGCGTACGGGACACCTACGAGCAGTACTTC.

The chain has TRBV20-1 and TRBJ2-7; 7 nucleotides line up with TRBD2. The J call may be incorrect, as the DNA end agrees better with TRBJ2-5. The CDR3 spans 13 residues. Germline V gene lookup returns CDR1 DFQATT and CDR2 SNEGSKA (reference sequence). The CDR3 protein is CSARIAGKETQYF. For the CDR3, the DNA is TGCAGTGCACGAATAGCGGGTAAAGAGACCCAGTACTTC.

This clonotype occurred a few times. The chain combines TRBV10-2 with TRBJ2-5; D remains unclear. CDR1 is WSHSY, CDR2 SAAADI, per germline. The V end was cut by 5 bases, the J end by 4 bases, with 5 bases between. The length of the CDR3 is 11 residues. The CDR3 loop is CASSTSETQYF. The CDR3 DNA reads TGCGCCAGCAGTACCTCAGAGACCCAGTACTTC.

The genes are TRBV6-6 and TRBJ2-5; D possibly corresponds to TRBD1 (6 bases). Looked up from germline, CDR1 is MNHNY and CDR2 is SVGAGI (reference sequence). Between the trimmed V and J ends, which lost 0 bases and 7 bases, there was a span of 21 bases. This CDR3 has 17 amino acids. The CDR3 sequence is CASSYSIWRGTKRTQYF. In DNA, the CDR3 is TGTGCCAGCAGTTACTCGATATGGCGTGGGACAAAGAGGACCCAGTACTTC.

Comments on this clonotype: At one end the junction does not follow the germline gene, possibly because of a read error. J is TRBJ2-1 and V is TRBV7-2, with 15 bases lining up with TRBD2. CDR3 length equals 18 residues. The germline V gene encodes CDR1 SGHTA and CDR2 FQGNSA. The CDR3 protein is CASSSGLAGGPIYKEQFF. The CDR3 DNA reads TGTGCCAGCAGCTCAGGACTAGCGGGAGGGCCGATATACAAAGAGCAGTTCTTC.

This clonotype was seen more than once but under ten times. This CDR3 is CASSLGSTNEKLFF. Written as DNA, the CDR3 is TGCGCCAGCAGTCTGGGTTCGACTAATGAAAAACTGTTTTTT. J is TRBJ1-4 and V is TRBV5-1; D is unclear. The CDR3 totals 14 residues. Germline V gives CDR1 SGHRS, CDR2 YFSETQ. The V gene lost 5 bases and the J gene lost 2 bases, with 10 bases spanning the gap.

In the case of this clonotype: One end of the junction is discordant with germline, which a read error may explain. The V and J genes are TRBV7-9 and TRBJ2-5; tentatively, D is TRBD1 or TRBD2 (5 bases each). The CDR3 length is 15 residues. The germline CDR1 and CDR2 sequences are SEHNR and FQNEAQ (reference sequence). The CDR3 loop is CASSRLPGPLREQYF. In nucleotides, the CDR3 is TGCGCCAGCAGCCGCCTACCGGGACCACTGAGGGAGCAGTACTTC.

Concerning this clonotype: A single base separates this from a much larger clone, so it may be a read error. This chain uses TRBV4-3 with TRBJ2-7; tentative D call: TRBD1 (6 bases). This CDR3 is 14 amino acids long. The V gene's germline CDR1 is LGHNA and CDR2 YSLEER. The CDR3 DNA sequence: TGCGCCAGCAGCCAAGATCCAGGGGCCTACAAGCAGTACTTC. It specifies CASSQDPGAYKQYF.

The chain's CDR3 is CASRPAGLNQPQHF. CDR3 sequence (DNA): TGTGCCAGCAGACCCGCAGGGCTCAATCAGCCCCAGCATTTT. The chain is built from TRBV27 and TRBJ1-5; D possibly corresponds to TRBD1 (5 bases). CDR1 and CDR2 from the germline V gene are MNHEY and SMNVEV (reference sequence). V was clipped by 6 bases and J by 3 bases, with 12 bases between them. CDR3 length: 14 amino acids.

This chain links TRBV7-8 with TRBJ2-7; 11 bases line up with TRBD2. V gave up 7 bases and J gave up 7 bases; unmatched junction bases: 15. The CDR3 runs 16 residues. From germline, CDR1 is SGHVS and CDR2 FQNEAQ. The CDR3 region has the DNA TGTGCCAGCATCCCCGGCCGACTAGCGGGGTACAATGAGCAGTACTTC. This codes for CASIPGRLAGYNEQYF.